The T cell receptor (beta chain) under discussion was sequenced for a study of T-cell reconstitution after alpha-beta-depleted transplantation in children. Study-wide results and limits: Diversity of TCRbeta at day 60 was high in some patients, arising from surviving recipient T cells and thymic progenitors. One year after transplant, T-cell counts and diversity came mostly from newly produced T cells. About two months after transplant, alpha-beta T cells reportedly came from several hundred expanded graft clones.

TCRbeta library preparation incorporated unique molecular identifiers. One entry per CDR3 protein, called by TCRdb with MiXCR from the PCR reads. Counted here are about 280,000 distinct CDR3 sequences, approximately 10% occurring once; the ten biggest clones make up about 25%. This clonotype was counted ten times or more. The target antigen is unknown. Germline V gene sequence: CDR1 MDHEN, CDR2 SYDVKM. The CDR3 totals 15 residues. V was clipped by 2 bases and J by 2 bases; unmatched bases: 5. The sample in question was peripheral blood, obtained 180 days after TCRalphabeta/CD19-depleted stem cell transplant. The TCR sequence derives from a male patient aged 2 to 9 who had a stem cell transplant for chronic granulomatous disease, so the T cells may come from the graft donor. The chain joins TRBV28 to TRBJ2-7, with TRBD1 matching over 8 bases. DNA of the CDR3: TGTGCCAGCAGTTTACCTGGGACAGGAGCCTACGAGCAGTACTTC. As protein: CASSLPGTGAYEQYF.